This T cell receptor beta chain is from a study of blood T cell repertoires in COVID-19. Study-wide background: The samples span acute and convalescent COVID-19 from the United States, Italy and Spain. PBMCs, B-cell-depleted T cells, or T cells were the source of the cDNA or gDNA that made up the material.

Measured with immunoSEQ multiplex PCR; TCRdb has only the in-frame clones, and not every one. The repertoire holds roughly 250,000 clones, with roughly 85% as singletons. The CDR3 consists of 13 residues. Germline V gene sequence: CDR1 GTSNPN, CDR2 SVGIG (reference sequence). Trimming removed 3 bases from V and 1 base from J, with 10 bases in between. Individuals aged about 18 to 89 years were recruited from 24 US areas. Participants had their cohort set by participant-reported clinical history. This clone was picked up one time. The chain employs TRBV30 and TRBJ2-7; D may be TRBD1 (5 bases). Material: PBMCs or T cells enriched from blood (not recorded which). This receptor was identified in a young woman who had recovered from COVID-19. CDR3 loop: CAWRLGASYEQYF. The CDR3 region has the DNA TGTGCCTGGAGGCTAGGGGCGTCCTACGAGCAGTACTTC.